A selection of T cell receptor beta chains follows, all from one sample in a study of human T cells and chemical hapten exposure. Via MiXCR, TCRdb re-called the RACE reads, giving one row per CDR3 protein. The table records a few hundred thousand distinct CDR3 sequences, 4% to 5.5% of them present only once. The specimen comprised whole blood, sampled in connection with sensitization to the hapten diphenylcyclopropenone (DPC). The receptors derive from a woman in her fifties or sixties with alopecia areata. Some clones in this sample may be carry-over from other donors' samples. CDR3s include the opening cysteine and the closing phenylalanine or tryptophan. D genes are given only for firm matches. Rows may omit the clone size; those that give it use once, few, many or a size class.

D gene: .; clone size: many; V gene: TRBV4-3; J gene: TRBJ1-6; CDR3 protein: CASSQDPSAGAYSPLHF; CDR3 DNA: TGCGCCAGCAGCCAAGATCCCTCGGCTGGGGCGTACTCACCCCTCCACTTT
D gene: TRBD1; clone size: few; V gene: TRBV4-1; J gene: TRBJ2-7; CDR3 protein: CATSQRTGVYYEQYF; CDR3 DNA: TGCGCCACCTCACAACGGACAGGGGTGTATTACGAGCAGTACTTC
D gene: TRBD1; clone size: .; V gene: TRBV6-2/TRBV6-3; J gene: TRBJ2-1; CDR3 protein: CASSSPRQGNYNEQFF; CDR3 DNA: TGTGCCAGCAGTTCGCCCCGACAGGGGAACTACAATGAGCAGTTCTTC
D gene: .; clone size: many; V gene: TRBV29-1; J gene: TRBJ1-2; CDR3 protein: CSVVAPDEVFNYGYTF; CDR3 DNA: TGCAGCGTTGTAGCTCCCGATGAAGTTTTTAACTATGGCTACACCTTC
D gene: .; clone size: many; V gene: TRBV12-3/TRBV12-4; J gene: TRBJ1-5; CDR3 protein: CASSPGQNQPQHF; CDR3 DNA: TGTGCCAGCAGTCCCGGACAGAATCAGCCCCAGCATTTT
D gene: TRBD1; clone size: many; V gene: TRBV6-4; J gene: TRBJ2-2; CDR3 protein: CASSAYSQPGGANTGELFF; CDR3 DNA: TGTGCCAGCAGCGCCTATTCCCAGCCAGGGGGCGCGAACACCGGGGAGCTGTTTTTT
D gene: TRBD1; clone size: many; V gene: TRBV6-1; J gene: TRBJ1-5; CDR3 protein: CASSGDRGGNQPQHF; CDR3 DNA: TGTGCCAGCAGTGGCGACAGGGGGGGCAATCAGCCCCAGCATTTT
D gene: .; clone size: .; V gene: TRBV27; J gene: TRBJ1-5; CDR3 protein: CASSLTQGQPQHF; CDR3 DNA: TGTGCCAGCAGTTTGACCCAGGGTCAGCCCCAGCATTTT
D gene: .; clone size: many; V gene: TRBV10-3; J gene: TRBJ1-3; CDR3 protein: CAISESTSSGNTIYF; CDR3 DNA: TGTGCCATCAGTGAGTCGACGAGCTCTGGAAACACCATATATTTT
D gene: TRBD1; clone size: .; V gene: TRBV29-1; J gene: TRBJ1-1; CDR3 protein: CSVESRGLFVQDTEAFF; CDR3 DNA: TGCAGCGTTGAATCCAGGGGGCTATTCGTTCAGGACACTGAAGCTTTCTTT
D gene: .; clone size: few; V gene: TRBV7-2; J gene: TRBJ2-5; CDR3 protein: CASSSQAGEGETQYF; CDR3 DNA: TGTGCCAGCAGCTCCCAGGCTGGGGAAGGAGAGACCCAGTACTTC
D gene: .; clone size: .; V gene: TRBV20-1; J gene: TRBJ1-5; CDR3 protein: CSASRPGGNQPQHF; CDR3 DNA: TGCAGTGCTAGCCGGCCAGGGGGCAATCAGCCCCAGCATTTT
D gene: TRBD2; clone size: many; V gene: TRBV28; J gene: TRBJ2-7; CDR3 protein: CASSLSGREQYF; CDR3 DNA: TGTGCCAGCAGTTTATCCGGGAGGGAGCAGTACTTC
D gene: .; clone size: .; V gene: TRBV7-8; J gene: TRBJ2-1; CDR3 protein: CASSSQGGQPYNEQFF; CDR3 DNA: TGTGCCAGCAGCTCTCAAGGGGGGCAACCCTACAATGAGCAGTTCTTC
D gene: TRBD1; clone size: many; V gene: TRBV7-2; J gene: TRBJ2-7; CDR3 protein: CASSPRTGLPPYEQYF; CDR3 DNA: TGTGCCAGCAGCCCACGGACAGGCCTCCCCCCCTACGAGCAGTACTTC
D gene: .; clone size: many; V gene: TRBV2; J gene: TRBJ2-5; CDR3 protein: CASQTGLETQYF; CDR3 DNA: TGTGCCAGTCAAACAGGGTTGGAGACCCAGTACTTC
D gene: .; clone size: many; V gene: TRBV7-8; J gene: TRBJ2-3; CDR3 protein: CASSPRTFTDTQYF; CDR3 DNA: TGTGCCAGCAGCCCAAGGACTTTCACAGATACGCAGTATTTT
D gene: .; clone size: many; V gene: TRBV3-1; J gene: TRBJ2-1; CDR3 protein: CASSQGGRARDEQFF; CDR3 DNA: TGTGCCAGCAGCCAAGGGGGCCGGGCCCGCGATGAGCAGTTCTTC
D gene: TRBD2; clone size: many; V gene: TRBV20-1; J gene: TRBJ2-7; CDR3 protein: CSASSILAGTYEQYF; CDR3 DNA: TGCAGTGCTAGCTCAATATTAGCGGGAACCTACGAGCAGTACTTC
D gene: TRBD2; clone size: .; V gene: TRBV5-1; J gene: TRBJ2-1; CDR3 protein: CASSITSGSPNEQFF; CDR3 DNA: TGCGCCAGCAGCATCACTAGCGGGTCCCCCAATGAGCAGTTCTTC
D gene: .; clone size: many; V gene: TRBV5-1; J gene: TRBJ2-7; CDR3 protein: CASSLSPGSLYEQYF; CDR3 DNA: TGCGCCAGCAGCTTAAGTCCCGGGTCTCTCTACGAGCAGTACTTC
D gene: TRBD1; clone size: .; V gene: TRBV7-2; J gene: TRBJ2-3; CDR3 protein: CASSLALTGGSDTQYF; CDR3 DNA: TGTGCCAGCAGCTTAGCACTGACAGGGGGCTCCGATACGCAGTATTTT
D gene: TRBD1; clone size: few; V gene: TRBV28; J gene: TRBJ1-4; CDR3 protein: CATDGRTGDEKLFF; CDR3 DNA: TGTGCCACCGACGGGAGGACAGGGGATGAAAAACTGTTTTTT
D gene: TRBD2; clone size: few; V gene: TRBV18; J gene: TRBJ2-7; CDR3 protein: CASSDGRASYEQYF; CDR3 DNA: TGTGCCAGCTCAGACGGGAGGGCTTCCTACGAGCAGTACTTC
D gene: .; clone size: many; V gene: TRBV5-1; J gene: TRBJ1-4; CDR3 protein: CASSWTVGDEKLFF; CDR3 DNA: TGCGCCAGCAGCTGGACGGTGGGAGATGAAAAACTGTTTTTT
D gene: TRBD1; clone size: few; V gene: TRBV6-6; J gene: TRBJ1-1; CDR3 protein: CASRPFSGTGYTEAFF; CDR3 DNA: TGTGCCAGCAGACCATTCTCCGGGACAGGGTACACTGAAGCTTTCTTT
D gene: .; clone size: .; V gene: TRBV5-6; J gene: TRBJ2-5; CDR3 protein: CASSFGGGLWFTTQYF; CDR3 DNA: TGTGCCAGCAGCTTCGGAGGCGGGCTCTGGTTTACGACCCAGTACTTC
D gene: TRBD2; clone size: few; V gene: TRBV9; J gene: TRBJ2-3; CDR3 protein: CASSGVGLAGESTDTQYF; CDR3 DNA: TGTGCCAGCAGCGGAGTAGGACTAGCGGGGGAGTCCACAGATACGCAGTATTTT
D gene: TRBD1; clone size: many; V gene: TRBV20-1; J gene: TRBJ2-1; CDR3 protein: CSAGTGSAWDEQFF; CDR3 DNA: TGCAGTGCTGGGACAGGGAGCGCCTGGGATGAGCAGTTCTTC
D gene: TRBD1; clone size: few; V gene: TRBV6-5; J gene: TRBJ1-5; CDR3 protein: CASSRNRGGSNQPQHF; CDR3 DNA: TGTGCCAGCAGCCGTAACAGGGGTGGAAGCAATCAGCCCCAGCATTTT
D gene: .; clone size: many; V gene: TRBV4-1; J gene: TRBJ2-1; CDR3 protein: CASSPRVGDPSYNEQFF; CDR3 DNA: TGCGCCAGCAGCCCAAGGGTCGGGGACCCCTCCTACAATGAGCAGTTCTTC
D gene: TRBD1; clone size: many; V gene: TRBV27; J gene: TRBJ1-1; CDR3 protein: CASTGGADTEAFF; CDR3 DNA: TGTGCCAGCACAGGGGGCGCAGATACTGAAGCTTTCTTT
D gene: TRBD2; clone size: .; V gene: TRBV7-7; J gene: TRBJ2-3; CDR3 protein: CASSAGTSGPLDTQYF; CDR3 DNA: TGTGCCAGCAGCGCGGGGACTAGCGGGCCCTTGGATACGCAGTATTTT
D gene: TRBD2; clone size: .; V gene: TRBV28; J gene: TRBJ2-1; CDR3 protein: CASSLSGTSGLDEQFF; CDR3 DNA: TGTGCCAGCAGTTTGTCCGGGACTAGCGGACTCGATGAGCAGTTCTTC
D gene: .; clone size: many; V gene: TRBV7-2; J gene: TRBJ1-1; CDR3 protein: CASSLDSGFTEAFF; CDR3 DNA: TGTGCCAGCAGCTTAGATTCGGGGTTCACTGAAGCTTTCTTT
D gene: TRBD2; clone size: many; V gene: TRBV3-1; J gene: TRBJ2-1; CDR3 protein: CASSRSASGGSLSYNEQFF; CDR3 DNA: TGTGCCAGCAGCCGCTCCGCTAGCGGGGGTTCACTCTCCTACAATGAGCAGTTCTTC
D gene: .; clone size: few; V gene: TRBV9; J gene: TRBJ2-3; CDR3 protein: CASSVASHRPDTQYF; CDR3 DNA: TGTGCCAGCAGCGTAGCATCCCACCGTCCAGATACGCAGTATTTT
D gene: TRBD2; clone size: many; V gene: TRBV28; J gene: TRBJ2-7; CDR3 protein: CASSSQAGGPYEQYF; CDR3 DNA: TGTGCCAGCAGTTCCCAAGCGGGAGGGCCCTACGAGCAGTACTTC
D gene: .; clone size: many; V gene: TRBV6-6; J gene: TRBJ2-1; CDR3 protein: CASSYSARKEQFF; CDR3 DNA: TGTGCCAGCAGTTACTCAGCACGCAAAGAGCAGTTCTTC
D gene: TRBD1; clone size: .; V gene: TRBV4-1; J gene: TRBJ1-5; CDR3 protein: CASSLTGTGEQPQHF; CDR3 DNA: TGCGCCAGCAGCCTGACCGGGACAGGGGAACAGCCCCAGCATTTT
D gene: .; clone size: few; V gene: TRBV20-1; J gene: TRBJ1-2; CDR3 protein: CSAPELLAGGYTF; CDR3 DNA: TGCAGTGCTCCGGAACTACTGGCGGGGGGCTACACCTTC
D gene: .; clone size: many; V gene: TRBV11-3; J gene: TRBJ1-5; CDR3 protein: CASSLVPRKVSNQPQHF; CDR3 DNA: TGTGCCAGCAGCTTAGTTCCCAGGAAGGTGAGCAATCAGCCCCAGCATTTT
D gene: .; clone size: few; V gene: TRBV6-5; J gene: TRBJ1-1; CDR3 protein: CASSYYRTGNTEAFF; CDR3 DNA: TGTGCCAGCAGTTACTACCGGACGGGGAACACTGAAGCTTTCTTT
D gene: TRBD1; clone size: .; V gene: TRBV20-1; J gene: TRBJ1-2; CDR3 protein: CSARAPGQGYYGYTF; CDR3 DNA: TGCAGTGCTAGAGCCCCGGGACAGGGCTACTATGGCTACACCTTC
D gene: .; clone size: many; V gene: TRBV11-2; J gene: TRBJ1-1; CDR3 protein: CASSFLQGGTEAFF; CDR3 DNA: TGTGCCAGCAGCTTTTTACAGGGAGGGACTGAAGCTTTCTTT
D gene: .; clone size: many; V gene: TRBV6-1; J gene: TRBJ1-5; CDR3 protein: CASSESGFNQPQHF; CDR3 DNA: TGTGCCAGCAGTGAATCAGGGTTCAATCAGCCCCAGCATTTT
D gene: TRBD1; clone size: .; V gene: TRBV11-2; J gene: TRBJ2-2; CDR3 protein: CASTVGTVSDGELFF; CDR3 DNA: TGTGCCAGCACCGTTGGGACAGTTAGTGACGGGGAGCTGTTTTTT
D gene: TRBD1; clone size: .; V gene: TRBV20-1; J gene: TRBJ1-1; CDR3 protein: CSAPIGTANTEAFF; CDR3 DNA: TGCAGTGCACCGATCGGGACAGCAAACACTGAAGCTTTCTTT
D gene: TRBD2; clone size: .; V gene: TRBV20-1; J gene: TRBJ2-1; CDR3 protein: CSTTSGGGNEQFF; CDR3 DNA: TGCAGTACGACTAGCGGGGGTGGCAATGAGCAGTTCTTC